This is a list of T cell receptor beta chains from one sample in a study of cytomegalovirus exposure and HLA in healthy donors. The protocol was immunoSEQ multiplex PCR, while the TCRdb copy is restricted to in-frame clones and leaves out a portion. The sample lists about 150,000 clones, around 80% occurring once. The sequencing sample was made of PBMCs. The source is a man aged 18 to 30 in good health and CMV-seropositive. Both conserved end residues are part of each CDR3. The D gene is left open where the match is weak. Where a row states a size, it is once, few, many or the class of an expanded clone; other rows omit it.

J | D | size | V | CDR3 | DNA
TRBJ2-7 | TRBD2 | NA | TRBV27 | CASRQSGRGEQYF | TGTGCCAGCAGGCAGAGCGGGAGGGGTGAGCAGTACTTC
TRBJ1-2 | NA | few | TRBV4-2 | CASSHSGTWYGYTF | TGTGCCAGCAGCCACTCCGGGACATGGTATGGCTACACCTTC
TRBJ2-7 | TRBD1 | NA | TRBV18 | CASSLPGQGGYEQYF | TGTGCCAGCTCACTACCGGGACAGGGGGGATACGAGCAGTACTTC
TRBJ2-1 | TRBD2 | NA | TRBV30 | CAWSVPQREGRIFF | TGTGCCTGGAGTGTACCCCAGCGGGAGGGCCGAATATTCTTC
TRBJ1-5 | NA | once | TRBV21-1 | CASSRRTGVNQPQHF | TGTGCCAGCAGCAGAAGGACAGGGGTTAATCAGCCCCAGCATTTT
TRBJ2-7 | NA | NA | TRBV19 | CASAGRDPYEQYF | TGTGCCAGTGCTGGACGGGATCCCTACGAGCAGTACTTC
TRBJ2-3 | NA | NA | TRBV19 | CASRSSASTDTQYF | TGTGCCAGTAGATCCAGTGCTAGCACAGATACGCAGTATTTT
TRBJ2-5 | TRBD1 | NA | TRBV10-3 | CAISESTGGETQYF | TGTGCCATCAGTGAGTCTACAGGGGGCGAGACCCAGTACTTC
TRBJ2-1 | TRBD2 | NA | TRBV9 | CASSVGTSGYNEQFF | TGTGCCAGCAGCGTGGGGACTAGCGGGTACAATGAGCAGTTCTTC
TRBJ2-1 | TRBD2 | few | TRBV7-2 | CASSLGGGGEFF | TGTGCCAGCAGCTTAGGTGGCGGGGGGGAGTTCTTC
TRBJ2-4 | TRBD2 | NA | TRBV19 | CASSRGVVAGGGIQYF | TGTGCCAGTAGTAGGGGGGTGGTAGCGGGAGGGGGCATTCAGTACTTC
TRBJ2-1 | TRBD2 | NA | TRBV6-1 | CASRTSGTSYNEQFF | TGTGCCAGCAGAACTAGCGGGACTTCCTACAATGAGCAGTTCTTC
TRBJ2-1 | TRBD2 | NA | TRBV11-1 | CASNPTGTSGSNEQFF | TGTGCCAGCAATCCAACCGGGACTAGCGGGAGTAATGAGCAGTTCTTC
TRBJ2-7 | TRBD2 | NA | TRBV28 | CASRGAGVFSYEQYF | TGTGCCAGCAGGGGAGCGGGAGTATTCTCCTACGAGCAGTACTTC
TRBJ1-5 | NA | few | TRBV6-1 | CASRDTLYQPQHF | TGTGCCAGCAGGGACACTTTATATCAGCCCCAGCATTTT
TRBJ2-1 | NA | NA | TRBV19 | CASSGLYRVNEQFF | TGTGCCAGTAGTGGCCTATACAGGGTCAATGAGCAGTTCTTC
TRBJ2-7 | TRBD2 | NA | TRBV5-1 | CASSITSGSYEQYF | TGCGCCAGCAGCATAACTAGCGGATCCTACGAGCAGTACTTC
TRBJ1-5 | NA | NA | TRBV6-6 | CASSLPGTLSNQPQHF | TGTGCCAGCAGTTTGCCCGGGACACTTAGCAATCAGCCCCAGCATTTT